This entry lists 10 T cell receptor beta chains sequenced from one sample in a study of blood T cell repertoires in COVID-19. The data were produced by immunoSEQ multiplex PCR, yet TCRdb's version contains in-frame clones alone and is incomplete. The sample holds about 180,000 clones, about 81% seen once. Sequencing was done on a sample of peripheral blood. These receptors all stem from an older woman with acute or convalescent COVID-19.

V and J are TRBV7-2 and TRBJ1-2; D unresolved. The V end was cut by 5 bases, the J end by 1 base, with 8 bases between. Germline V lookup: CDR1 SGHTA, CDR2 FQGNSA. The CDR3 consists of 13 residues. The CDR3 DNA reads TGTGCCAGCAGCACGAGAGATAACTATGGCTACACCTTC. Amino acids: CASSTRDNYGYTF.

V gene TRBV19 combines with J gene TRBJ2-7; D not resolved. This CDR3 is 13 amino acids long. The V gene's germline CDR1 is LNHDA and CDR2 SQIVND (reference sequence). Trimming took off 4 bases at V and 6 bases at J, with 13 bases between the two ends. CDR3 protein: CASSTSRLGEQYF. CDR3 bases: TGTGCCAGTAGTACTTCCCGACTTGGCGAGCAGTACTTC.

V is TRBV7-2 and J is TRBJ1-1; D perhaps matches TRBD1 (5 bases). This CDR3 contains 14 residues. V was pared by 5 bases and J by 6 bases, with 16 bases between. Germline CDR1 reads SGHTA; CDR2 reads FQGNSA. The CDR3 reads CASSRNRGGAEAFF. The CDR3, as DNA: TGTGCCAGCAGCCGGAATAGGGGTGGCGCTGAAGCTTTCTTT.

In DNA form, the CDR3 reads TGTGCCAGCAGTTCCATGACTAGCGGGAGCTCCTACAATGAGCAGTTCTTC. It codes for CASSSMTSGSSYNEQFF. This sequence joins TRBV28 and TRBJ2-1, with 12 bases that match TRBD2. The V gene end was trimmed by 4 bases and the J gene end by 0 bases; junction bases not matched to a gene: 4. Germline V lookup: CDR1 MDHEN, CDR2 SYDVKM. CDR3 size: 17 residues. The full variable domain, completed using reference TRBV28 and TRBJ2-1, is DVKVTQSSRYLVKRTGEKVFLECVQDMDHENMFWYRQDPGLGLRLIYFSYDVKMKEKGDIPEGYSVSREKKERFSLILESASTNQTSMYLCASSSMTSGSSYNEQFFGPGTRLTVL.

V gene TRBV5-1 combines with J gene TRBJ2-1, with 11 bases lining up with TRBD2. This CDR3 is built from 16 residues. Germline CDR1 reads SGHRS; CDR2 reads YFSETQ. V lost 1 base and J lost 6; bases outside the gene matches: 6. The DNA of the CDR3 is TGCGCCAGCAGCTTGTTAGCTAGCGGGGGGCTCAATGAGCAGTTCTTC. It translates to CASSLLASGGLNEQFF. Supplemented by reference TRBV5-1 and TRBJ2-1, the full variable domain reads KAGVTQTPRYLIKTRGQQVTLSCSPISGHRSVSWYQQTPGQGLQFLFEYFSETQRNKGNFPGRFSGRQFSNSRSEMNVSTLELGDSALYLCASSLLASGGLNEQFFGPGTRLTVL.

The V call is TRBV7-9, the J call TRBJ1-2; D gene uncertain. Germline lookup yields CDR1 SEHNR and CDR2 FQNEAQ (reference sequence). The V end lost 5 bases, the J end lost 7 bases, and 14 bases lay between the germline ends. The CDR3 loop spans 13 amino acids. The CDR3 sequence is CASSQTHGVGYTF. The DNA for the CDR3 is TGTGCCAGCAGCCAAACACATGGAGTTGGCTACACCTTC. Filled out from reference TRBV7-9 and TRBJ1-2, the complete variable domain reads DTGVSQNPRHKITKRGQNVTFRCDPISEHNRLYWYRQTLGQGPEFLTYFQNEAQLEKSRLLSDRFSAERPKGSFSTLEIQRTEQGDSAMYLCASSQTHGVGYTFGSGTRLTVV.

J is TRBJ2-3 and V is TRBV14, with D tentatively TRBD2 (7 bases). Trimming pared 4 bases from V and 6 bases from J, leaving 17 bases between. Germline CDR1 reads SGHDN; CDR2 reads FVKESK. CDR3 length equals 15 residues. For the CDR3, the DNA is TGTGCCAGCAGCCTCCGAGTAGGGGGGGTGGATACGCAGTATTTT. Its protein product is CASSLRVGGVDTQYF.

This chain links TRBV3-1 (or the pseudogene TRBV3-2) with TRBJ2-2; the match to TRBD2 covers 13 bases. V gave up 6 bases and J gave up 7 bases; unmatched junction bases: 5. The CDR3 consists of 15 residues. CDR1 LGHDT and CDR2 YNNKEL come from the germline V gene (reference sequence). CDR3 sequence reads: CASRGTSGAGGELFF. The CDR3 DNA reads as TGTGCCAGCAGAGGGACTAGCGGGGCGGGCGGGGAGCTGTTTTTT.

The chain has TRBV5-4 and TRBJ1-5; no firm D call. The V gene lost 2 bases and the J gene lost 7 bases, with 10 bases spanning the gap. CDR1 and CDR2 from the germline V gene are SGHNT and YYREEE (reference sequence). This CDR3 spans 13 amino acids. DNA for the CDR3: TGTGCCAGCAGCTTCGGTGTAAACCAGCCCCAGCATTTT. This codes for CASSFGVNQPQHF.

V gene TRBV24-1 combines with J gene TRBJ1-1; D is perhaps TRBD1 (5 bases). The CDR3 has 14 amino acids. The V and J ends lost 4 bases and 4 bases respectively, with 12 bases between them. The germline V gene has CDR1 KGHDR and CDR2 SFDVKD. The CDR3 loop is CATSDGRGPTEAFF. Here the CDR3 DNA reads TGTGCCACCAGTGACGGGAGGGGCCCCACTGAAGCTTTCTTT.